Listed here are 18 T cell receptor beta chains from one sample, sequenced in a study of cytomegalovirus exposure and HLA in healthy donors. PCR amplification relied on 60 Vbeta primers (plus 13 Jbeta primers). This table comes from immunoSEQ multiplex PCR, and its TCRdb copy is limited to in-frame clones, with some not included. The sample contains 100,000 to 140,000 clones, about three quarters of which appear only once. The sample taken for sequencing was PBMCs. These receptors were obtained from a man aged 25-40 years in good health and CMV-seronegative.

The CDR3 sequence is CASRHTGTGNEKLFF. CDR3 nucleotide sequence: TGTGCCAGCAGGCATACCGGGACAGGCAATGAAAAACTGTTTTTT. The chain joins TRBV2 to TRBJ1-4; the match to TRBD1 covers 8 bases. From germline, CDR1 is SNHLY and CDR2 FYNNEI. With 6 bases clipped from V and 5 bases from J, the junction kept 8 bases outside the gene matches. CDR3 length equals 15 residues. Full variable domain (missing parts from reference TRBV2 and TRBJ1-4): EPEVTQTPSHQVTQMGQEVILRCVPISNHLYFYWYRQILGQKVEFLVSFYNNEISEKSEIFDDQFSVERPDGSNFTLKIRSTKLEDSAMYFCASRHTGTGNEKLFFGSGTQLSVL.

The chain joins TRBV27 to TRBJ2-1; D is undetermined. With 2 bases removed from V and 1 base from J, the gap between germline ends came to 12 bases. Germline loops: CDR1 MNHEY, CDR2 SMNVEV (reference sequence). CDR3 length: 16 amino acids. This CDR3 is CASSLVGGASYNEQFF. Written as DNA, the CDR3 is TGTGCCAGCAGTTTAGTTGGCGGAGCATCCTACAATGAGCAGTTCTTC.

The V gene is TRBV7-3, the J gene TRBJ1-6, with TRBD1 matching over 7 bases. In germline, CDR1 is SGHTA, CDR2 FQGTGA. The V gene end was trimmed by 5 bases and the J gene end by 6 bases; junction bases not matched to a gene: 4. This CDR3 region has 14 residues. DNA of the CDR3: TGTGCCAGCAGCCCCGGGACAGTTAATTCACCCCTCCACTTT. Translation gives CASSPGTVNSPLHF.

The chain uses TRBV7-8 and TRBJ2-2; 8 bases are shared with TRBD2. Germline-derived CDR1 and CDR2 are SGHVS and FQNEAQ. Losses at the gene ends were 4 bases for V and 6 bases for J; bases not matched to a gene: 10. CDR3 length equals 16 residues. The CDR3 protein is CASSWSTGTRAGELFF. The DNA for the CDR3 is TGTGCCAGCAGCTGGTCGACCGGGACTAGGGCCGGGGAGCTGTTTTTT.

The CDR3 DNA sequence: TGCGCCAGCAGCCAAGTCCACGCTGGGCGGGGGTACACAGATACGCAGTATTTT. Translation gives CASSQVHAGRGYTDTQYF. This chain links TRBV4-1 with TRBJ2-3, with TRBD2 matching 7 bases. J was trimmed by 2 bases and V by 1 base; bases with no gene match: 12. Germline values: CDR1 MGHRA, CDR2 YSYEKL. CDR3 length equals 18 residues.

The genes are TRBV5-1 and TRBJ1-4, with D possibly being TRBD1 (5 bases). V lost 4 bases to trimming and J lost 0 bases, with 10 bases between them. Germline V CDR1 and CDR2: SGHRS, YFSETQ. The CDR3 runs to 15 residues. The CDR3 is CASSPGTATNEKLFF. The CDR3 coding sequence is TGCGCCAGCAGCCCTGGGACTGCAACTAATGAAAAACTGTTTTTT.

This clone came up a few times. This sequence joins TRBV9 and TRBJ2-7; a possible D gene is TRBD2 (6 bases). This CDR3 has 15 residues. Trimming removed 4 bases from V and 2 bases from J, with 16 bases in between. In germline, CDR1 is SGDLS, CDR2 YYNGEE. The CDR3 nucleotides read TGTGCCAGCAGCCCAGGGACTTCATGGGCCTACGAGCAGTACTTC. Encoded protein: CASSPGTSWAYEQYF.

Concerning this clone itself: Within the sample, other DNA sequences also encode this same CDR3. This chain joins TRBV19 and TRBJ2-6, with no clear D. Trimming pared 3 bases from V and 2 bases from J, leaving 2 bases between. Germline V gives CDR1 LNHDA, CDR2 SQIVND (reference sequence). This CDR3 contains 13 residues. The CDR3 DNA reads as TGTGCCAGTAGTATTACTGGGGCCAACGTCCTGACTTTC. Translation: CASSITGANVLTF.

The CDR3 DNA is TGTGCCAGCAGCTCCTCAAAGACAGGGGGCTCCTATAATTCACCCCTCCACTTT. Amino acids: CASSSSKTGGSYNSPLHF. The chain employs TRBV5-4 and TRBJ1-6, with 9 bases fitting TRBD1. From germline, CDR1 is SGHNT and CDR2 YYREEE (reference sequence). CDR3 size: 18 residues. Trimming at V came to 3 bases and at J to 0 bases, leaving 7 bases not matched to a gene.

DNA of the CDR3: TGTGCCAGCAGCGGGGACAGGATTAGCTCCTACGAGCAGTACTTC. It is translated as CASSGDRISSYEQYF. The chain couples TRBV7-2 to TRBJ2-7; TRBD1 matches 8 bases. Germline V lookup: CDR1 SGHTA, CDR2 FQGNSA. V shed 5 bases, J shed 0 bases, and the junction held 6 bases outside the gene matches. The CDR3 covers 15 residues.

DNA for the CDR3: TGTGCCAGCAGTTTACTAACCCCGGGACAGGCGAACACTGAAGCTTTCTTT. This sequence encodes CASSLLTPGQANTEAFF. The chain is built from TRBV27 and TRBJ1-1; 8 bases line up with TRBD1. From germline, CDR1 is MNHEY and CDR2 SMNVEV (reference sequence). The junction had 9 bases not matched to a gene; V was cut back by 2 bases and J by 1 base. CDR3 length: 17 residues.

The CDR3 region is CASSQTGTGGNQPQHF. CDR3 sequence (DNA): TGTGCCAGCAGCCAGACCGGAACAGGGGGTAATCAGCCCCAGCATTTT. The chain links TRBV4-2 to TRBJ1-5; 8 positions agree with TRBD1. There are 16 residues in the CDR3. Germline-derived CDR1 and CDR2 are LGHNA and YNFKEQ. Germline trimming cut 3 bases from V and 4 bases from J; bases unmatched to any gene: 8.

The rearrangement uses TRBV2 and TRBJ1-5; the match to TRBD1 covers 7 bases. The junction had 2 bases not matched to a gene; V was cut back by 4 bases and J by 5 bases. This CDR3 comprises 13 residues. Germline V lookup: CDR1 SNHLY, CDR2 FYNNEI. The CDR3 here is CASSVTGDQPQHF. The CDR3 DNA sequence: TGTGCCAGCAGTGTTACAGGGGATCAGCCCCAGCATTTT.

CDR3 loop: CASSTPGLKNEQFF. CDR3 DNA: TGTGCCAGTAGTACCCCGGGACTCAAAAATGAGCAGTTCTTC. The chain links TRBV19 to TRBJ2-1; D might be TRBD2 (6 bases). Germline V gene sequence: CDR1 LNHDA, CDR2 SQIVND (reference sequence). V was shortened by 4 bases and J by 7 bases, with 14 bases between the two germline ends. This CDR3 has 14 amino acids. Full variable domain (outside the CDR3, taken from reference TRBV19 and TRBJ2-1): DGGITQSPKYLFRKEGQNVTLSCEQNLNHDAMYWYRQDPGQGLRLIYYSQIVNDFQKGDIAEGYSVSREKKESFPLTVTSAQKNPTAFYLCASSTPGLKNEQFFGPGTRLTVL.

There are a few counts of this clone. The sample holds other DNA sequences that translate to the same CDR3. The rearrangement uses TRBV2 and TRBJ2-7, with TRBD2 identical over 10 bases. Germline V CDR1 and CDR2: SNHLY, FYNNEI. The CDR3 sequence is 14 residues long. V shed 4 bases and J 3 bases; nucleotides not matched to a gene: 3. CDR3 sequence: CASSGVAGGYEQYF. DNA for the CDR3: TGTGCCAGCAGTGGGGTAGCGGGGGGCTACGAGCAGTACTTC.

The CDR3 region is CASSLTTSGFQETQYF. Here the CDR3 DNA reads TGCGCCAGCAGCCTGACGACTAGCGGATTTCAAGAGACCCAGTACTTC. This chain connects TRBV5-1 to TRBJ2-5; 9 bases fit TRBD2. CDR1 and CDR2 from the germline V gene are SGHRS and YFSETQ. V lost 4 bases to trimming and J lost 2 bases; unmatched junction nucleotides: 9. This CDR3 has 16 amino acids.

This rearrangement joins TRBV19 to TRBJ1-6; 7 bases are a match to TRBD1. The CDR3 consists of 15 residues. Germline V gene sequence: CDR1 LNHDA, CDR2 SQIVND (reference sequence). V trimming: 8 bases; J trimming: 7 bases; junction bases outside the gene matches: 11. CDR3 sequence reads: CASGTTGRSNSPLHF. The CDR3, as DNA: TGTGCCAGTGGGACGACAGGGCGCTCCAATTCACCCCTCCACTTT.

In DNA form, the CDR3 reads TGTGCCAGCAGTTTGGGGGCGAAGGTCCGTCAGCCCCAGCATTTT. It codes for CASSLGAKVRQPQHF. The chain joins TRBV28 to TRBJ1-5; D might be TRBD1 (6 bases). Germline CDR1 is MDHEN and CDR2 is SYDVKM. The CDR3 has 15 amino acids. Trimming pared 3 bases from V and 6 bases from J, leaving 15 bases between.